This T cell receptor (beta chain) was sequenced for a study of T cells in Graves' hyperthyroidism and ophthalmopathy (dated by TCRdb to the late 2010s). General notes on the study: To identify distinguishing TCR V-J signatures, a discovery cohort of around 98 patients was used, comprising 40 to 45 with Graves' ophthalmopathy and about 59 with stable Graves' hyperthyroidism. According to the paper, TCR Vbeta CDR3 sequencing was carried out on more than 120 peripheral blood samples, which came from over 40 ophthalmopathy, 80 or so hyperthyroidism and about 17 progressor patients. Thyroid tissue and blood T-cell repertoires from over 5 Graves' hyperthyroidism patients were also compared in the study. The approximately 90 discovery patients were randomly split 7:3 into training and test sets. After sampling, hyperthyroidism patients received methimazole starting at 30 mg daily, and ophthalmopathy patients received high-dose intravenous methylprednisolone. Prospective prediction of ophthalmopathy was tested in an independent validation cohort consisting of fewer than 20 hyperthyroidism patients and more than 15 patients who later progressed to ophthalmopathy. Points the paper makes about the study in general: Most expanded thyroid clonotypes (frequency above 0.001) were also found in blood, which suggests that blood repertoires may mirror thyroid immune responses. In cross-validation, a model built on a 13 V-J signature told ophthalmopathy apart from stable hyperthyroidism with roughly 87% sensitivity and roughly 83% specificity, and in testing the same model reached 80%/75%. In validation, the model predicted progression to ophthalmopathy a median of 6.5 months before onset, with approximately 70% sensitivity and roughly 79% specificity. Sample size was not statistically predetermined, and investigators were not blinded to group allocation.

Exclusion was applied to patients with uncontrolled infections, other autoimmune diseases, pregnancy or lactation. Diagnoses were based on clinical symptoms, serum thyroxine and TRAb, thyroid ultrasound and orbital computed tomography. Total RNA was extracted with Trizol reagent, and quality was checked on an Agilent 2100 Bioanalyzer. Amplification of TCR beta CDR3 regions was carried out from RNA transcripts. For the first round of RT-PCR on the TCR CDR3, the HTBI primer set was used together with the Qiagen OneStep RT-PCR kit. A second multiplex PCR round built the libraries, followed by size selection and purification. The libraries were sequenced on an Illumina HiSeq2000 using paired-end 100 bp reads. Under the source paper's analysis protocol: SOAPnuke was used to process the raw data, removing reads that contained adapters or uncalled bases, had a mean Phred below 15, or lacked an exact match to the constant primer or identifier. COPE v1.2.5 was used to merge the high-quality paired reads, and each unique nucleotide sequence was defined as a clonotype. MiTCR v1.1 was used to align the clonotypes against IMGT TRBV, TRBD and TRBJ reference segments. Analysis was restricted to V-J combinations with a frequency above 0.0001, which covered 99.2% of repertoires. A TCS score was defined as the ratio of F50 (clonal expansion) to E x V (chaos), with BLOSUM62-based TCRdist applied between CDR3 peptides within each V-J. Welch's t-statistics and random forest reduced roughly 500 V-J features to 10 to 15, which were used in a naive Bayes classifier (R e1071). The Morisita-Horn index was used to measure how similar the thyroid and blood repertoires were. TCRdb reran the public reads through fastp at Q25 and MiXCR, keeping productive beta chains. CDR3 protein duplicates are merged, each entry listing the most common genes and DNA. The V and J calls, along with clone size, are taken from TCRdb and not from the paper's own processing. The sample table lists 600,000 to 700,000 distinct CDR3 sequences, roughly 45% of them with a count of one. About 7.7% of the sample is taken by the ten largest.

The CDR3 covers 12 residues, taking in both the cysteine and the phenylalanine. Only the CDR3 DNA is retained, 36 bases long and in frame from the first base. Based on the germline V gene, the CDR1 and CDR2 sequences are SQVTM and ANQGSEA. Trimmed from V: 7 bases; trimmed from J: 3 bases; junction bases lacking a gene match: 5. To note about this clonotype: It lacks a known antigen. Base-call qualities are not available, and no considerably larger clone is one nucleotide away.

This clonotype originated in an adult man with Graves' disease, either hyperthyroidism or ophthalmopathy (not recorded which). Here the chain combines TRBV29-1 and TRBJ1-1, with TRBD1 identical over 7 junction bases. Sequencing input: peripheral blood or thyroid tissue (not recorded which). The DNA is TGCAGCGGCAGGACAGGCCACACTGAAGCTTTCTTT. It specifies CSGRTGHTEAFF.